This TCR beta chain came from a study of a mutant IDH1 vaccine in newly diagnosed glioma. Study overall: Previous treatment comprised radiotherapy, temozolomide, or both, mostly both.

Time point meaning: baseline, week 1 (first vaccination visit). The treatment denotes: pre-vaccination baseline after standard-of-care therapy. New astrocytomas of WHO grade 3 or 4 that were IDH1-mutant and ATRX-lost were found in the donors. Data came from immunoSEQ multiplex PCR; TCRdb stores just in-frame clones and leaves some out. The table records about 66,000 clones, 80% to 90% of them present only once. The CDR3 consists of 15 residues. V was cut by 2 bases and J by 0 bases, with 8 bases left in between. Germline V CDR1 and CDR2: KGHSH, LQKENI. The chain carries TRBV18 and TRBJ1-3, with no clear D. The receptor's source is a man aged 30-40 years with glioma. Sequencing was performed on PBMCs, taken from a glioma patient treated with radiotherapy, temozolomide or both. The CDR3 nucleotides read TGTGCCAGCTCACCAAGCCTGAGCTCTGGAAACACCATATATTTT. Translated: CASSPSLSSGNTIYF.